This TCR beta chain is from a study of shared clonotypes between healthy human individuals. Broader study findings: Several donors held around 5% of naive CD4 clonotypes in common. Generation of non-shared clonotypes was less probable than generation of clonotypes shared by all four donors.

Profiling relied on immunoSEQ multiplex PCR, and the TCRdb table lists in-frame clones only, not all of them. The table records millions of clones, around 90% of them present only once. The CDR3 sequence is 13 residues long. Per germline, CDR1 SGHNT and CDR2 YYREEE (reference sequence). Deletions cut 2 bases from V and 0 bases from J, with 6 bases between. As concerns this clone: Antigen specificity is unknown.

The CD4+ fraction was divided into a CD45RA+ naive subset and a CD45RA-negative memory subset. Sequenced: naive CD4+ T cells sorted from blood. Subset indicated: CD45RA+ positively selected. V is TRBV5-4 and J is TRBJ2-7; D is ambiguous. This TCR was recovered from a man aged 18 to 30 in good health. The CDR3, as DNA: TGTGCCAGCAGCTTCTACAGCTCCTACGAGCAGTACTTC. It yields the protein CASSFYSSYEQYF.